This note documents a single TCR beta chain sequence. The CDR3 has 16 amino acids. CDR1 is MNHEY, CDR2 SMNVEV, per germline (reference sequence). Trimming took 5 bases from V and 0 from J; bases not matched to a gene: 8. The TCR beta repertoire was assessed by survey-level immunoSEQ sequencing. Assay used: immunoSEQ multiplex PCR; TCRdb lists only in-frame clones, some missing. The sample records about 50,000 clones, 85% to 95% being singletons. Material: PBMCs. This chain uses TRBV27 with TRBJ1-2, with 8 bases matching TRBD1. The origin of this receptor is a man aged 35-49 years with rheumatoid arthritis. For the CDR3, the DNA is TGTGCCAGCAGTAATGACAGGGGTCGAGCTAACTATGGCTACACCTTC. It translates to CASSNDRGRANYGYTF.